This T cell receptor beta chain was obtained from a study of cytomegalovirus exposure and HLA in healthy donors. This clone was detected only a few times. The PCR contained 60 Vbeta and 13 Jbeta primers. Source study methods: Some 12 million shared chains were among the approximately 82 million unique TCR beta chains that a later analysis counted. Measured with immunoSEQ multiplex PCR; TCRdb has only the in-frame clones, and not every one. The V and J calls and the clone size are those of that table, but D and trimming were determined from the DNA. The sample includes under 200,000 clones, around 79% of them seen just once. J was trimmed by 2 bases and V by 5 bases; bases with no gene match: 7. There are 15 residues in the CDR3. Germline loops: CDR1 SGHTA, CDR2 FQGNSA.

The sequence came from a man aged 18 to 30 in good health and CMV-seronegative. V and J are TRBV7-2 and TRBJ2-5; 8 nucleotides match TRBD2. Specimen: PBMCs. In DNA, the CDR3 is TGTGCCAGCAGCCCACAGGCTAGCGGGCAAGAGACCCAGTACTTC. This gives the protein CASSPQASGQETQYF.